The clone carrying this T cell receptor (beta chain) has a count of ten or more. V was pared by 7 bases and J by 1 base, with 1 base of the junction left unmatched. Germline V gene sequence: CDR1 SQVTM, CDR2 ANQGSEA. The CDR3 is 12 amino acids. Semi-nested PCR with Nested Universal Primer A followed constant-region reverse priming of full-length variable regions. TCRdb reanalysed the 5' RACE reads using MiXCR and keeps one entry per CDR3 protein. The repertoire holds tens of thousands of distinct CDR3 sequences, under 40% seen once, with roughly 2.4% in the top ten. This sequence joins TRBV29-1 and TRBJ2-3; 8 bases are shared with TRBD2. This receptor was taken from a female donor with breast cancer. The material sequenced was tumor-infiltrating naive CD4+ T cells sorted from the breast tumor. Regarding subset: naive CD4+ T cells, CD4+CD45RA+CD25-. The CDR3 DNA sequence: TGCAGCGAGCGGGAGCGCACAGATACGCAGTATTTT. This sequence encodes CSERERTDTQYF.